This T cell receptor beta chain derives from a study of shared clonotypes between healthy human individuals. Study conclusions and caveats: The sharing of 5% to 6.5% of naive CD4 clonotypes was seen across a handful of donors.

Germline V lookup: CDR1 MDHEN, CDR2 SYDVKM. The ends were cut back, 6 bases at V and 0 bases at J, with 16 bases in the middle. The CDR3 covers 16 residues. As to this clone: Antigen unknown.

Assay used: immunoSEQ multiplex PCR; TCRdb lists only in-frame clones, some missing. The table lists around 2,000,000 clones, approximately 95% of them singletons, with 0.85% to 1.3% in the top ten. CD8 cells regarded as naive lacked CD45RO, were positively chosen for CCR7, and omitted terminally differentiated effector memory CD45RA+ cells. The rearrangement uses TRBV28 and TRBJ2-3; D may be TRBD2 (5 bases). The material sequenced was naive CD8+ T cells sorted from blood. The receptor's source is a man between 18 and 35 years old in good health. CDR3 coding DNA: TGTGCCAGCAGCTGGAGGCGGATGCCTAGCACAGATACGCAGTATTTT. It translates to CASSWRRMPSTDTQYF. Together with reference TRBV28 and TRBJ2-3, the CDR3 gives the full variable domain: DVKVTQSSRYLVKRTGEKVFLECVQDMDHENMFWYRQDPGLGLRLIYFSYDVKMKEKGDIPEGYSVSREKKERFSLILESASTNQTSMYLCASSWRRMPSTDTQYFGPGTRLTVL.